A selection of T cell receptor beta chains follows, all from one sample in a study of siplizumab effects on memory and regulatory T cells. Profiling relied on immunoSEQ multiplex PCR, and the TCRdb table lists in-frame clones only, not all of them. The data contain some 56,000 clones, 95% to 98% of them seen just once; the ten biggest clones take up 1.1%. Specimen: naive CD8+ T cells sorted from blood. The receptor source for this set is a human donor in good health. Each CDR3 is given with its conserved first and last residue. The order of the fields is clone size, D gene, J gene, V gene, CDR3 DNA, CDR3 protein. A D gene is named only where the DNA matches it firmly. Where a row states a size, it is once, few, many or the class of an expanded clone; other rows omit it.

>NA|TRBD2|TRBJ2-7|TRBV7-2
TGTGCCAGCAGCTTGGCGGGAGGGCCGGGGGAGCAGTACTTC
CASSLAGGPGEQYF
>NA|TRBD1|TRBJ1-1|TRBV11-2
TGTGCCAGCAGCTTAGGACAGGGGACTGAAGCTTTCTTT
CASSLGQGTEAFF
>NA|NA|TRBJ2-3|TRBV27
TGTGCCAGCAGTTTATCTTCGGGGGGCAGCACAGATACGCAGTATTTT
CASSLSSGGSTDTQYF
>NA|TRBD2|TRBJ2-7|TRBV4-2
TGTGCCAGCAGCCAAGATCGCGGGAGTATCAACGAGCAGTACTTC
CASSQDRGSINEQYF
>NA|NA|TRBJ1-2|TRBV21-1
TGTGCCAGCAGCCTCCCTCTTGGACAGAACTATGGCTACACCTTC
CASSLPLGQNYGYTF
>NA|NA|TRBJ1-3|TRBV4-1
TGCGCCAGCAGCCAAACAGGTTACTCTGGAAACACCATATATTTT
CASSQTGYSGNTIYF
>NA|TRBD2|TRBJ2-1|TRBV6-5
TGTGCCAGCAGTGGAGGACTAGCGGGAGTTAATGAGCAGTTCTTC
CASSGGLAGVNEQFF
>NA|NA|TRBJ2-7|TRBV11-3
TGTGCCAGCAGCTTAGTAGACACCTTCGAGCAGTACTTC
CASSLVDTFEQYF
>once|NA|TRBJ2-1|TRBV7-8
TGTGCCAGCAGCTTAGAATTATTCGGGGAGTATGAGCAGTTCTTC
CASSLELFGEYEQFF
>NA|NA|TRBJ2-7|TRBV7-9
TGTGCCAGCAGCGGCCGGAACAGGGTCGAGCAGTACTTC
CASSGRNRVEQYF
>NA|NA|TRBJ2-3|TRBV27
TGTGCCAGCAGTTTAGGGGGTACGCAGTATTTT
CASSLGGTQYF
>NA|TRBD1|TRBJ2-2|TRBV28
TGTGCCAGCAGCGGGACAGAGGACAGGGGATGGACCGGGGAGCTGTTTTTT
CASSGTEDRGWTGELFF
>NA|TRBD2|TRBJ2-3|TRBV9
TGTGCCAGCAGCGTAGAGACTAGCGGGGAGTTGGATACGCAGTATTTT
CASSVETSGELDTQYF
>NA|NA|TRBJ1-1|TRBV5-1
TGCGCCAGCAGCCCCCAAGGTATGAACACTGAAGCTTTCTTT
CASSPQGMNTEAFF
>NA|NA|TRBJ2-1|TRBV10-3
TGTGCCATCAGTCCTAGTAATGAGCAGTTCTTC
CAISPSNEQFF
>NA|TRBD1|TRBJ2-1|TRBV7-6
TGTGCCAGCAGCAAAGGACAGGGCGGTGAGCAGTTCTTC
CASSKGQGGEQFF
>once|NA|TRBJ1-2|TRBV18
TGTGCCAGCTCACCCGGCAGGGAGGGAGGCTACACCTTC
CASSPGREGGYTF
>NA|TRBD1|TRBJ2-1|TRBV5-4
TGTGCCAGCAGCTTGGCAGACAGGGGGCTGTTTGGTGAGCAGTTCTTC
CASSLADRGLFGEQFF
>NA|TRBD2|TRBJ2-7|TRBV7-9
TGTGCCAGCAGCGCCGGACTAGCGGGAGCCGAGCAGTACTTC
CASSAGLAGAEQYF
>NA|NA|TRBJ2-7|TRBV5-1
TGCGCCAGCAGCCCTTCCTGGGGGAGTAGTAACGAGCAGTACTTC
CASSPSWGSSNEQYF
>NA|NA|TRBJ1-2|TRBV2
TGTGCCATCATTCAGTCTAGGGGAAACTATGGCTACACCTTC
CAIIQSRGNYGYTF
>NA|NA|TRBJ1-5|TRBV5-8
TGTGCCAGCAGCCAACACAGCAATCAGCCCCAGCATTTT
CASSQHSNQPQHF
>NA|TRBD1|TRBJ1-5|TRBV6-1
TGTGCCACCTACCGGGACAGGGGGCGACAGCCCCAGCATTTT
CATYRDRGRQPQHF
>NA|NA|TRBJ1-5|TRBV5-6
TGTGCCAGCAGCTCAATTGGGGGAAATCAGCCCCAGCATTTT
CASSSIGGNQPQHF
>NA|NA|TRBJ2-3|TRBV21-1
TGTGCCAGCAGCAAAAGCCGCCCAGTGCAAGTCGATACGCAGTATTTT
CASSKSRPVQVDTQYF
>NA|NA|TRBJ2-3|TRBV19
TGTGCCAGTAGTACATACCAGAGAGGTATGGGAGATACGCAGTATTTT
CASSTYQRGMGDTQYF
>NA|TRBD1|TRBJ2-5|TRBV6-6
TGTGCCAGCTGGCCTTCGGGACCAAACAGGGGAAGGACCCAGTACTTC
CASWPSGPNRGRTQYF
>NA|NA|TRBJ2-7|TRBV6-1
TGTGCCAGCAGTCATGGTGGGGGCCTGAGGGAGCAGTACTTC
CASSHGGGLREQYF
>NA|TRBD1|TRBJ2-5|TRBV6-1
TGTGCCAGCAGTGAAGCCAGTTGGGTGGGACAGCAAGAGACCCAGTACTTC
CASSEASWVGQQETQYF
>NA|TRBD1|TRBJ1-2|TRBV2
TGTGCCAGCAGTCCCTACCCGGGACAGTCTAACTATGGCTACACCTTC
CASSPYPGQSNYGYTF